This T cell receptor (beta chain) was found in a study of patients and donors after allogeneic stem cell transplantation. For this clonotype: One junction end disagrees with the germline gene, perhaps due to a read error.

There are 17 residues in the CDR3. Germline CDR1 reads LNHNV; CDR2 reads YYDKDF (reference sequence). TCRdb analysed the RT-PCR reads with MiXCR anew, one entry per CDR3 protein. This repertoire shows about 25,000 distinct CDR3 sequences, more than 8% found once; its top ten account for 45% to 60%. The receptor's source is a human donor who was either an allogeneic HSCT recipient or a stem cell or donor lymphocyte infusion donor (not recorded which). It is not recorded whose cells these are; they may come from a transplant donor. Sample: blood, either unsorted or a sorted T cell fraction (not recorded which). The J gene is TRBJ1-4, the V gene TRBV15; D is possibly TRBD1 (6 bases). The CDR3 DNA is TGTGCCACCAGAAGAGGTGGGGGCTTAAGAACTAATGAAAAACTGTTTTTT. It codes for CATRRGGGLRTNEKLFF.